The 9 T cell receptor beta chains below all came from one sample that was sequenced in a study of Ad26.COV2.S vaccination and SARS-CoV-2 variants. Treatment noted: approximately 18 received Ad26.COV2.S at low or high dose, single or two shots; a few received placebo; per-sample allocation not given. Day 63 following the first vaccine or placebo injection was when the samples were taken. The method was immunoSEQ multiplex PCR; TCRdb's version includes in-frame clones alone and lacks a portion of them. The table lists fewer than 400,000 clones, around four fifths of them singletons, with around 2% in the top ten. Specimen: peripheral blood, collected in a trial of Ad26.COV2.S vaccine versus placebo. The receptors derive from a person between 18 and 65 years old who received the Ad26.COV2.S COVID-19 vaccine or a placebo.

A single count supports this clone. The chain carries TRBV19 and TRBJ1-2; D unclear. Per the germline V gene, CDR1 is LNHDA and CDR2 is SQIVND (reference sequence). The CDR3 loop spans 12 amino acids. V was pared by 11 bases and J by 2 bases, with 12 bases between. The CDR3 nucleotides are TGTGCCTCCCTGCGGGAGAACTATGGCTACACCTTC. Translating gives CASLRENYGYTF.

In nucleotides, the CDR3 is TGCGCCAGCAGCTTGGCTCAGGGAGCCTATAATTCACCCCTCCACTTT. Amino acid sequence: CASSLAQGAYNSPLHF. The chain couples TRBV5-1 to TRBJ1-6; tentative D call: TRBD1 (5 bases). CDR3 length equals 16 residues. V was clipped by 0 bases and J by 2 bases, with 9 bases between them. Germline loops: CDR1 SGHRS, CDR2 YFSETQ.

The J gene is TRBJ1-1, the V gene TRBV5-1; 8 bases map to TRBD1. This CDR3 is built from 13 residues. The V segment lost 7 bases and the J segment 6 bases; nucleotides outside the gene matches: 8. From germline, CDR1 is SGHRS and CDR2 YFSETQ. CDR3 nucleotides: TGCGCCAGCTCCCAAGGACAGGGCTCTGAAGCTTTCTTT. This gives the protein CASSQGQGSEAFF.

CDR3 protein: CASSEIQGDGYTF. As DNA, the CDR3 is TGTGCCAGCAGTGAAATCCAGGGGGATGGCTACACCTTC. The V gene is TRBV6-1, the J gene TRBJ1-2, with 7 positions matching TRBD1. CDR3 length equals 13 residues. Losses at the gene ends were 2 bases for V and 6 bases for J; bases not matched to a gene: 3. The germline V gene has CDR1 MNHNS and CDR2 SASEGT.

This clone appeared a single time. The chain is built from TRBV5-6 and TRBJ1-4, with 8 nucleotides matching TRBD1. The V gene's germline CDR1 is SGHDT and CDR2 YYEEEE. This CDR3 is built from 16 residues. V lost 4 bases and J lost 2; bases outside the gene matches: 7. In DNA form, the CDR3 reads TGTGCCAGCAGCCCCGGACAGGGCCAGACTAATGAAAAACTGTTTTTT. Translation: CASSPGQGQTNEKLFF. The variable domain in full, completed from reference TRBV5-6 and TRBJ1-4, reads DAGVTQSPTHLIKTRGQQVTLRCSPKSGHDTVSWYQQALGQGPQFIFQYYEEEERQRGNFPDRFSGHQFPNYSSELNVNALLLGDSALYLCASSPGQGQTNEKLFFGSGTQLSVL.

The table lists this clone with many counts. The V and J genes are TRBV19 and TRBJ1-5; D gene ambiguous. Deletions cut 3 bases from V and 12 bases from J, with 27 bases between. The CDR3 has 17 residues. From germline, CDR1 is LNHDA and CDR2 SQIVND (reference sequence). As DNA, the CDR3 is TGTGCCAGTAGTATTCTAAGCCGGAAGGGCAGCTCCCTTAGCCAGCATTTT. It encodes CASSILSRKGSSLSQHF.

This clone was counted only a few times. The J gene is TRBJ2-3, the V gene TRBV23-1; 8 bases align to TRBD2. Being an ORF, TRBV23-1 has a function that is uncertain. This CDR3 spans 15 amino acids. The V and J ends lost 4 bases and 6 bases, in that order; junction bases with no gene match: 9. The CDR3 DNA follows: TGCGCCAGCAGTCGAAGAGCGGGGGAGAAGGATACGCAGTATTTT. Translating gives CASSRRAGEKDTQYF.

Comments on this clone: Other DNA sequences in this sample translate to the same CDR3. The rearrangement links TRBV5-1 to TRBJ2-3, with no clear D. Germline V gives CDR1 SGHRS, CDR2 YFSETQ. Trimming removed 7 bases at V and 0 bases at J, with 12 bases between. The length of the CDR3 is 14 residues. This CDR3 reads CASSRGGSTDTQYF. In nucleotides, the CDR3 is TGCGCCAGCTCGCGAGGTGGGAGCACAGATACGCAGTATTTT.

Written as DNA, the CDR3 is TGTGCCAGCAGTGAACCCCCCAGGGCGTTGGGGGAGCAGTACTTC. This codes for CASSEPPRALGEQYF. The chain is built from TRBV2 and TRBJ2-7, with D perhaps TRBD1 (5 bases). Per the germline V gene, CDR1 is SNHLY and CDR2 is FYNNEI. The CDR3 consists of 15 residues. V was cut by 2 bases and J by 7 bases, with 18 bases left in between.